The present TCR beta chain was sequenced within a study of blood T cell repertoires in COVID-19. Looking at the study overall: The United States, Italy and Spain supplied acute and convalescent COVID-19 samples. PBMCs, B-cell-depleted T cells, or T cells provided the cDNA or gDNA that made up the material.

This CDR3 is built from 14 residues. Repertoires were generated with immunoSEQ multiplex PCR, while TCRdb's copy carries only in-frame clones and drops some. The sample has around 100,000 clones; under 85% are singletons. Sequencing was performed on peripheral blood. The sequence came from a human donor in a cohort sampled during active COVID-19. The chain employs TRBV21-1 and TRBJ2-7; the D call of TRBD1 is as the table states it, not checked on the DNA. TRBV21-1 is described as a pseudogene. CDR3 sequence reads: CASSMTGGGYEQYF. For the CDR3, the DNA is TGTGCCAGCAGCATGACAGGGGGCGGCTACGAGCAGTACTTC.